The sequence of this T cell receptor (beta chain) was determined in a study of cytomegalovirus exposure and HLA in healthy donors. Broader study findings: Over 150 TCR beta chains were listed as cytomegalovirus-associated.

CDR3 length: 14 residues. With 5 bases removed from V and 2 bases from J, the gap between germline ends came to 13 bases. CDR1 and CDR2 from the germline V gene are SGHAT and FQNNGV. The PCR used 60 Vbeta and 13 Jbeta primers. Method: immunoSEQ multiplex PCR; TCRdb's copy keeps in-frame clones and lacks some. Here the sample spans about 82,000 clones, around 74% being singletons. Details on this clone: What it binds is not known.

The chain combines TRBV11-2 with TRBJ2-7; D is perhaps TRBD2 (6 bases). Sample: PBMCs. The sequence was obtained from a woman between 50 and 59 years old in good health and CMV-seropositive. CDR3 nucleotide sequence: TGTGCCAGCAGCCCCCGACTAGAAACCTACGAGCAGTACTTC. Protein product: CASSPRLETYEQYF.